These 2 T cell receptor beta chains share one sample of origin, sequenced in a study of somatic mutations in cytotoxic T cells in rheumatoid arthritis. Generated by immunoSEQ multiplex PCR, the TCRdb table keeps only in-frame clones and is missing some. The table has approximately 16,000 clones, more than 65% seen once. Sequencing used CD8+ T cells sorted from blood. The source is an adult with rheumatoid arthritis.

The chain couples TRBV4-1 to TRBJ1-5, with 10 bases identical to TRBD1. This CDR3 has 16 amino acids. Germline assignment: CDR1 MGHRA and CDR2 YSYEKL. The V gene end was trimmed by 5 bases and the J gene end by 3 bases; junction bases not matched to a gene: 7. CDR3 residues: CASSNRQGAVNQPQHF. For the CDR3, the DNA is TGCGCCAGCAGCAACCGACAGGGGGCCGTCAATCAGCCCCAGCATTTT.

The chain combines TRBV9 with TRBJ2-3; 11 bases are shared with TRBD2. V was pared by 0 bases and J by 6 bases, with 6 bases of the junction left unmatched. This CDR3 comprises 16 residues. The germline V gene encodes CDR1 SGDLS and CDR2 YYNGEE. The DNA of the CDR3 is TGTGCCAGCAGCGTAGATAGCGGGGGGGCATGGGATACGCAGTATTTT. It translates to CASSVDSGGAWDTQYF.